Listed here is a single T cell receptor beta chain. What it binds is unknown. The length of the CDR3 is 12 residues. Trimming pared 1 base from V and 7 bases from J, leaving 5 bases between. Germline V CDR1 and CDR2: SEHNR, FQNEAQ (reference sequence). The PCR contained 60 Vbeta and 13 Jbeta primers. Assay used: immunoSEQ multiplex PCR; TCRdb lists only in-frame clones, some missing. The sample has some 150,000 clones; about 81% are singletons. The sample belongs to a study of cytomegalovirus exposure and HLA in healthy donors. General study results and limits: Some TCR beta chains (around 180 of them) were listed as cytomegalovirus-associated.

All the people who gave samples were healthy bone marrow donors. This chain connects TRBV7-9 to TRBJ1-5; D is unclear. The sequence came from a woman in her 50s in good health and CMV-seropositive. The specimen sequenced was PBMCs. In DNA form, the CDR3 reads TGTGCCAGCAGCTTAGAAGCCCAGCCCCAGCATTTT. The encoded protein is CASSLEAQPQHF. Full variable domain (remainder filled in from reference TRBV7-9 and TRBJ1-5): DTGVSQNPRHKITKRGQNVTFRCDPISEHNRLYWYRQTLGQGPEFLTYFQNEAQLEKSRLLSDRFSAERPKGSFSTLEIQRTEQGDSAMYLCASSLEAQPQHFGDGTRLSIL.